This T cell receptor beta chain emerged from a study of T-cell reconstitution after alpha-beta-depleted transplantation in children (dated by TCRdb to the mid-2010s). Notes on the research overall: Using TCR repertoire profiling, the study quantitatively followed how T-cell immune reconstitution unfolded in children after TCRalphabeta/CD19-depleted allogeneic hematopoietic cell transplantation. Broad study findings and their caveats: Over the following months the frequencies of hyperexpanded clones went down, and after one year T-cell counts and TCRbeta diversity were mostly credited to newly produced T cells. About two months after transplant, the apparently early recovery of alphabetaT-cell counts reportedly depended on just several hundred clones that had expanded rapidly and came from non-depleted graft cells. In some patients, the high TCRbeta diversity seen at day 60 was put down to recipient T cells and intrathymic progenitors that had survived conditioning.

Its CDR3 holds 15 amino acids, cysteine through phenylalanine. The CDR3 DNA has 45 bases and is translated from base 1. V is shortened by 1 base, J by 2 bases, and the region joining them spans 12 bases. Taken from the germline V gene (reference sequence), the CDR1 and CDR2 loops are SEHNR and FQNEAQ. The receptor library was made with PCR. The instrument was an Illumina HiSeq 2500. TCR library preparation used molecular barcoding, with unique molecular identifiers applied to normalize quantification of the TCRbeta repertoire. TCRdb trimmed public reads at Q25 via fastp, called clones via MiXCR and kept in-frame beta chains. CDR3 protein duplicates are merged, each entry listing the most common genes and DNA. The sample profile shows hundreds of thousands of distinct CDR3 sequences; 13% of them were found once. The ten biggest clones cover over 2% of the sample. The intended sense of this specimen's treatment or condition label: allogeneic hematopoietic cell transplantation with graft depleted of TCRalphabeta T cells and CD19 B cells. Transplant recipients were children who received TCRalphabeta/CD19-depleted allogeneic hematopoietic cell grafts.

This clonotype was observed at least ten times. Its specific antigen is unknown. No quality values exist for individual bases; no much larger clone is one base distant. The starting material was PBMCs, mostly from graft donor cells, obtained 360 days after TCRalphabeta/CD19-depleted stem cell transplant. The sequence derives from a male patient younger than 18 who had a stem cell transplant for acute myeloid leukemia, so the T cells may come from the graft donor. The chain is encoded by TRBV7-9 joined to TRBJ2-7; no confident D gene assignment can be made. The CDR3 here reads CASSLVQMITYEQYF. The DNA is TGTGCCAGCAGCTTAGTTCAGATGATAACCTACGAGCAGTACTTC.